This record concerns one T cell receptor beta chain sequence. This record belongs to a study of Ad26.COV2.S vaccination and SARS-CoV-2 variants. In the study overall: Donor got 5x10^10 or 1x10^11 viral particles of Ad26.COV2.S.

Assay: immunoSEQ multiplex PCR; the TCRdb copy retains only in-frame clones and omits some. The profile shows fewer than 500,000 clones, about 91% of them singletons. CDR1 MGHRA and CDR2 YSYEKL come from the germline V gene. V dropped 1 base and J dropped 2 bases, with 12 bases sitting between them. This CDR3 is built from 15 residues. The treatment: roughly 18 received Ad26.COV2.S at low or high dose, single or two shots; roughly 5 received placebo; per-sample allocation not given. Specimen acquisition occurred on day 63 following the initial vaccine or placebo injection. In Boston, an adult donor aged 18-55 years took part.

This chain joins TRBV4-1 and TRBJ2-7; D not certain. The clonotype comes from a person aged 18-65 years who received the Ad26.COV2.S COVID-19 vaccine or a placebo. The starting material was peripheral blood, obtained in a trial of Ad26.COV2.S vaccine versus placebo. The CDR3 nucleotides are TGCGCCAGCAGCCAAGCCGGGTCCCCCGCCTACGAGCAGTACTTC. Its translation: CASSQAGSPAYEQYF.